The TCR beta chain under discussion was sequenced for a study of T cell changes during pregnancy in multiple sclerosis. The data were produced by immunoSEQ multiplex PCR, yet TCRdb's version contains in-frame clones alone and is incomplete. The sample yields fewer than 60,000 clones, 80% to 95% seen once. The CDR3 contains 17 residues. Germline-derived CDR1 and CDR2 are SEHNR and FQNEAQ (reference sequence). Trimming took 7 bases from V and 4 from J, leaving 23 bases between them. The chain links TRBV7-9 to TRBJ2-1, with D maybe TRBD2 (7 bases). The material was peripheral blood, obtained after pregnancy. The sequence came from a female donor in good health, enrolled as a control in a pregnancy study. Here the CDR3 reads CASTKMGGLAEYNEQFF. The CDR3 nucleotides are TGTGCCAGCACTAAAATGGGGGGGCTAGCGGAATACAATGAGCAGTTCTTC.